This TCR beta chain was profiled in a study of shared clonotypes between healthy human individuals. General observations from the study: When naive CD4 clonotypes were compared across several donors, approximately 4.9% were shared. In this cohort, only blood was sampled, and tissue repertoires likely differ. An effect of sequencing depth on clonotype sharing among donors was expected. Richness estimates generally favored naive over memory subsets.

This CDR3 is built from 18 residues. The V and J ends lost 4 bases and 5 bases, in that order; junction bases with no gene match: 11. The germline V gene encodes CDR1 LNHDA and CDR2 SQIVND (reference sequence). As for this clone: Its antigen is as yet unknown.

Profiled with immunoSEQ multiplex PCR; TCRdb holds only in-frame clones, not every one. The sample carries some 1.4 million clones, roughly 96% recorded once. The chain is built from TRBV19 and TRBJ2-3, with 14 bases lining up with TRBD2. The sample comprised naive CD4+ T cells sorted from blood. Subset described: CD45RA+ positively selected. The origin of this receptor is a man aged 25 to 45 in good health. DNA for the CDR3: TGTGCCAGTAGTACGGACGGTTCCGGGACTAGCGGGAGAGATACGCAGTATTTT. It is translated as CASSTDGSGTSGRDTQYF.